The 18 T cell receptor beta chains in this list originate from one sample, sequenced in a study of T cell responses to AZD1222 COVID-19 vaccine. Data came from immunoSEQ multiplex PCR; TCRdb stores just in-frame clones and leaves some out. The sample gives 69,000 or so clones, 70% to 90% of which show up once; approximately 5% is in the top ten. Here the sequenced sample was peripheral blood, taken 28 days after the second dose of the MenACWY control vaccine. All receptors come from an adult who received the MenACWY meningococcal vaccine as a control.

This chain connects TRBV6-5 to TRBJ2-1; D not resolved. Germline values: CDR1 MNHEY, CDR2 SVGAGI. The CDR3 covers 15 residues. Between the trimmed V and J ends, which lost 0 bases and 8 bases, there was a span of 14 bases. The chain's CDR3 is CASSYSAGGIDEQFF. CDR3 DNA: TGTGCCAGCAGTTACTCGGCAGGTGGGATCGATGAGCAGTTCTTC.

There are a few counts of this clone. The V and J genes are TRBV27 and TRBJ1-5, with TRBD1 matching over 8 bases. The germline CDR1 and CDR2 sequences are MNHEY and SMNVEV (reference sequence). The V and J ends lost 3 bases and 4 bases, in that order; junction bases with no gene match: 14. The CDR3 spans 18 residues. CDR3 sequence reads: CASSLYYRGFRTNQPQHF. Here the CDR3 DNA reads TGTGCCAGCAGTTTGTACTACAGGGGGTTTCGAACAAATCAGCCCCAGCATTTT.

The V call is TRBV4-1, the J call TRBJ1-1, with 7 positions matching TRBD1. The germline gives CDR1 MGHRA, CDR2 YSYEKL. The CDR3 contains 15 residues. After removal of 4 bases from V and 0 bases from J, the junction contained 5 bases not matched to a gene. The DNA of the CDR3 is TGCGCCAGCAGCCGCCTAACAGGGGTGAACACTGAAGCTTTCTTT. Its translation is CASSRLTGVNTEAFF.

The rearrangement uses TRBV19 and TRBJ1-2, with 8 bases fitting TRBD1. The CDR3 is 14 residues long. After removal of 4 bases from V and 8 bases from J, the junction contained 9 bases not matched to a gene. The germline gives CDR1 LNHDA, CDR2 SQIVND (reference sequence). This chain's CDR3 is CASSTGQGARGYTF. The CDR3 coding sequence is TGTGCCAGTAGTACGGGGCAGGGGGCAAGAGGCTACACCTTC.

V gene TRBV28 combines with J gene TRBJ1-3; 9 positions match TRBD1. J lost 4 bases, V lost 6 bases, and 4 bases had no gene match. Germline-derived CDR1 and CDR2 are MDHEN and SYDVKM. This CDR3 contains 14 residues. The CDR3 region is CASRGTGMGNTIYF. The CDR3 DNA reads TGTGCCAGCAGGGGGACAGGGATGGGAAACACCATATATTTT.

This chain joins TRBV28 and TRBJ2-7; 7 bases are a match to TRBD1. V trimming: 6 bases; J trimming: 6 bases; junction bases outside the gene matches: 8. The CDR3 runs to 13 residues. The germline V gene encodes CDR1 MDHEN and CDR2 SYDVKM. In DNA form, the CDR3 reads TGTGCCAGCAGGAACCGGGACAGTGGCGAGCAGTACTTC. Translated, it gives CASRNRDSGEQYF.

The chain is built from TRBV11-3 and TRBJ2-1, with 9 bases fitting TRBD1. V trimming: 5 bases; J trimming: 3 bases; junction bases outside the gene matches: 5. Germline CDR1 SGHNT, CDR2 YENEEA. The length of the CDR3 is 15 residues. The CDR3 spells CASSQRQGGYNEQFF. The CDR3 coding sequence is TGTGCCAGCAGCCAACGACAGGGGGGCTACAATGAGCAGTTCTTC.

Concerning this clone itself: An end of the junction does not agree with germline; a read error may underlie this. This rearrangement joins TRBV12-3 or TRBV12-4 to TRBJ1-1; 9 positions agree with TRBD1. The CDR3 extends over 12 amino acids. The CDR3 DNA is TGTGCCAGCAGTTTAGGGGGACAGGGACTCTCCTTT. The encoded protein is CASSLGGQGLSF.

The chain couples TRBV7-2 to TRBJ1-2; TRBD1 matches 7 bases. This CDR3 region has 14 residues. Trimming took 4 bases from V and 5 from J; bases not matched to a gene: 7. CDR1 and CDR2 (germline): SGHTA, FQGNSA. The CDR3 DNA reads TGTGCCAGCAGCTCGGGACAGACCTCATATGGCTACACCTTC. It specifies CASSSGQTSYGYTF.

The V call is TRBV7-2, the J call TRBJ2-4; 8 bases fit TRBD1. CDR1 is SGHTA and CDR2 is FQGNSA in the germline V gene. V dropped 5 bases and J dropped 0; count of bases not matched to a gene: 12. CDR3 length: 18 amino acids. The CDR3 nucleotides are TGTGCCAGCAGCCCAGAAGCAATCAGGGGGCGAGCCAAAAACATTCAGTACTTC. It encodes CASSPEAIRGRAKNIQYF.

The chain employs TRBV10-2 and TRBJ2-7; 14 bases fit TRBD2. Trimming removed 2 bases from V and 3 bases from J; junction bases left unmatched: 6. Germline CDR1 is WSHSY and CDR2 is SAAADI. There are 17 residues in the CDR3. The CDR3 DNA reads TGCGCCAGCAGTGAGGGACCGACTAGCGGGAGGGTCTACGAGCAGTACTTC. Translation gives CASSEGPTSGRVYEQYF.

The CDR3 bases are TGCGCCAGCAGCCCTCTGTTGGGTAATGAGCAGTTCTTC. Translation gives CASSPLLGNEQFF. This sequence joins TRBV5-1 and TRBJ2-1; D not resolved. Germline V gene data show CDR1 as SGHRS and CDR2 as YFSETQ. Trimming shortened V by 4 bases and J by 7 bases, and 12 bases separated the two germline ends. The CDR3 runs 13 residues. Full variable domain (outside the CDR3, taken from reference TRBV5-1 and TRBJ2-1): KAGVTQTPRYLIKTRGQQVTLSCSPISGHRSVSWYQQTPGQGLQFLFEYFSETQRNKGNFPGRFSGRQFSNSRSEMNVSTLELGDSALYLCASSPLLGNEQFFGPGTRLTVL.

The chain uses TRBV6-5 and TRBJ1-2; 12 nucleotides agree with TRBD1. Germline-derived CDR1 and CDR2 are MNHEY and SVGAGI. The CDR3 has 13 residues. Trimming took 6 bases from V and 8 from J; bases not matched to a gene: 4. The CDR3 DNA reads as TGTGCCAGCAGCAGGGACAGGGGGCGCGGCTACACCTTC. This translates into CASSRDRGRGYTF.

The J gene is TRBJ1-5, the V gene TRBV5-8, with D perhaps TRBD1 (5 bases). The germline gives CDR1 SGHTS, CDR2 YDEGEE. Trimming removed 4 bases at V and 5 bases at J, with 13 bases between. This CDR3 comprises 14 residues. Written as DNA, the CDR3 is TGTGCCAGCAGCCTGGACACCCGATATCAGCCCCAGCATTTT. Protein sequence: CASSLDTRYQPQHF.

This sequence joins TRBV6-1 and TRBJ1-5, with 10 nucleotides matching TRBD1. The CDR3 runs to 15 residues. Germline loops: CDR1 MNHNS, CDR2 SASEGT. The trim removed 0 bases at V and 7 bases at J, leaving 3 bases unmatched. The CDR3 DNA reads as TGTGCCAGCAGTGAAGCGACAGGGGGCGACCAGCCCCAGCATTTT. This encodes CASSEATGGDQPQHF.

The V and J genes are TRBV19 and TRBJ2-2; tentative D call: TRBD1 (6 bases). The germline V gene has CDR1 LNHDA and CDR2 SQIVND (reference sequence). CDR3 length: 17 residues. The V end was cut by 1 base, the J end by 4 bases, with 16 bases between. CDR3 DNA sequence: TGTGCCAGTAGTATAGTCGTCCCCGGACAGCTCACCGGGGAGCTGTTTTTT. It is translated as CASSIVVPGQLTGELFF.

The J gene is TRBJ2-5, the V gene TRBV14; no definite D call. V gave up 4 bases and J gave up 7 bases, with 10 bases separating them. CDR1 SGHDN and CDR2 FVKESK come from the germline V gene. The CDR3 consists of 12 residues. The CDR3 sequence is CASSPADGTQYF. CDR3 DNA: TGTGCCAGCAGCCCGGCCGATGGGACCCAGTACTTC.

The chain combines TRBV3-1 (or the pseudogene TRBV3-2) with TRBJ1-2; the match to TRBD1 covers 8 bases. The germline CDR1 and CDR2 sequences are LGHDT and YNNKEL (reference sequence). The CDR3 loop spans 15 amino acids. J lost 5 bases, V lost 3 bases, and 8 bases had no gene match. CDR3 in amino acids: CASSQGQGAVYGYTF. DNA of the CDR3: TGTGCCAGCAGCCAGGGGCAGGGGGCGGTTTATGGCTACACCTTC.